This entry is about one T cell receptor (beta chain). TCRdb processed the PCR reads anew with MiXCR; each CDR3 protein has one entry. The sample has tens of thousands of distinct CDR3 sequences; 30% to 40% are singletons. The data stem from a study of tumor-infiltrating lymphocytes in oesophageal squamous cell carcinoma. The CDR3 sequence is 14 residues long. The germline V gene encodes CDR1 SEHNR and CDR2 FQNEAQ (reference sequence). This receptor was obtained from a male donor with esophageal squamous cell carcinoma. This chain uses TRBV7-9 with TRBJ2-4, with D uncertain. The end of the DNA aligns better with TRBJ2-1, so the J call may be wrong. Material for sequencing was esophageal tumor tissue. The CDR3 is CASSLLRRYNEQFF. Written as DNA, the CDR3 is TGTGCCAGCAGCTTATTACGACGGTACAATGAGCAGTTCTTC.